Presented here are 2 T cell receptor beta chains from one specimen sequenced in a study of blood T cell repertoires in COVID-19. Some clones are missing from TCRdb's copy, which holds only in-frame ones; the method was immunoSEQ multiplex PCR. The data contain 220,000 or so clones, more than 85% of them singletons. The sample was peripheral blood. Source of these receptors: a man aged 55 to 69 with COVID-19, enrolled during active disease.

The J gene is TRBJ2-7, the V gene TRBV27; D is possibly TRBD1 (5 bases). V was trimmed by 2 bases and J by 0 bases, leaving 11 bases between them. Germline CDR1 is MNHEY and CDR2 is SMNVEV (reference sequence). This CDR3 spans 15 amino acids. CDR3 loop: CASSLKPTDSYEQYF. In DNA form, the CDR3 reads TGTGCCAGCAGTTTAAAGCCGACAGACTCCTACGAGCAGTACTTC.

This clone was recorded once. This chain links TRBV7-3 with TRBJ2-7, with 8 bases identical to TRBD1. Unmatched junction bases numbered 9, after V lost 6 bases and J lost 2 bases. The length of the CDR3 is 15 residues. Germline V gene lookup returns CDR1 SGHTA and CDR2 FQGTGA. The CDR3 sequence: CASSRNRGLTYEQYF. CDR3 coding DNA: TGTGCCAGCAGTCGAAACAGGGGGTTGACCTACGAGCAGTACTTC. The full variable domain, its missing parts supplied by reference TRBV7-3 and TRBJ2-7, is GAGVSQTPSNKVTEKGKYVELRCDPISGHTALYWYRQSLGQGPEFLIYFQGTGAADDSGLPNDRFFAVRPEGSVSTLKIQRTERGDSAVYLCASSRNRGLTYEQYFGPGTRLTVT.